This T cell receptor (beta chain) is from a study of T-cell memory formation after mild COVID-19. MiXCR was run by TCRdb on the 5' RACE reads, yielding one entry per CDR3 protein. The table lists about 470,000 distinct CDR3 sequences, around a quarter of them singletons, with roughly an eighth in the top ten. The V gene lost 2 bases and the J gene lost 6 bases, with 14 bases spanning the gap. The CDR3 is 14 amino acids. Germline V gene data show CDR1 as SGHDN and CDR2 as FVKESK. The chain uses TRBV14 and TRBJ2-7; a weak D match, TRBD2 (6 bases). The clonotype was recovered from an adult woman who had mild COVID-19 (a few samples of this study predate the infection). Cell type and time point are not known. Sequenced input: PBMCs or a T cell subset sorted from them (not recorded which). CDR3 DNA: TGTGCCAGCAGCCAAATATTTTCGGGGGTCGAGCAGTACTTC. Translating it yields CASSQIFSGVEQYF. Full variable domain (remainder filled in from reference TRBV14 and TRBJ2-7): EAGVTQFPSHSVIEKGQTVTLRCDPISGHDNLYWYRRVMGKEIKFLLHFVKESKQDESGMPNNRFLAERTGGTYSTLKVQPAELEDSGVYFCASSQIFSGVEQYFGPGTRLTVT.